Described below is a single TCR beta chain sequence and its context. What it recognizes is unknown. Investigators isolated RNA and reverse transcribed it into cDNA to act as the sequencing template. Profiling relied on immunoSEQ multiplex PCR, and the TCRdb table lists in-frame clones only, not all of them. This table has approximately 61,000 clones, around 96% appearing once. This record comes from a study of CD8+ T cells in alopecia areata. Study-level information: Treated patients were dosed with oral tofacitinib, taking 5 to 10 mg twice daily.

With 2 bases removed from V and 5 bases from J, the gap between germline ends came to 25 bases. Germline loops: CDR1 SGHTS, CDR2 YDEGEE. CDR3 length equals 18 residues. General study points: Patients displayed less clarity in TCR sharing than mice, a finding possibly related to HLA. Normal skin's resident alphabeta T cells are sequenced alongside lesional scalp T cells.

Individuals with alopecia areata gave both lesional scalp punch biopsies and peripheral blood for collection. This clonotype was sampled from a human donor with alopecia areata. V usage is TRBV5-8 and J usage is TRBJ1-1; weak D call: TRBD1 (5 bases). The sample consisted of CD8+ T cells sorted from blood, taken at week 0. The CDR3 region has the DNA TGTGCCAGCAGCTTTAACCGGCGATTGGGCATCGCAGGGACTGAAGCTTTCTTT. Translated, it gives CASSFNRRLGIAGTEAFF.